The rows below give T cell receptor beta chains drawn from one sample of a study of blood T cells in healthy people across ages. MiXCR, run by TCRdb on the 5' RACE reads, gives a single entry per CDR3 protein. The profile shows around 990,000 distinct CDR3 sequences, 35% to 45% of them singletons. The material sequenced was blood. The receptors here all came from a man between 18 and 29 years old in good health. CDR3s include the opening cysteine and the closing phenylalanine or tryptophan. Fields, in order: clone size, D gene, J gene, V gene, CDR3 protein, CDR3 DNA. D genes are given only for firm matches. Clone size, where shown, is once, few, many, or a class for clones that have expanded.

size: NA; D: TRBD1; J: TRBJ2-7; V: TRBV7-3; CDR3: CASSFGQGGVYEQYF; DNA: TGTGCCAGCAGCTTTGGACAGGGAGGCGTTTACGAGCAGTACTTC
size: NA; D: NA; J: TRBJ1-4; V: TRBV7-2; CDR3: CASSSSGGNEKLFF; DNA: TGTGCCAGCAGCTCTAGTGGGGGTAATGAAAAACTGTTTTTT
size: NA; D: TRBD2; J: TRBJ2-7; V: TRBV9; CDR3: CASSVGSSGGAYNEQYF; DNA: TGTGCCAGCAGCGTAGGGTCTAGCGGGGGGGCCTACAATGAGCAGTACTTC
size: NA; D: NA; J: TRBJ2-1; V: TRBV27; CDR3: CASSFGQGVETQFF; DNA: TGTGCCAGCAGTTTTGGGCAGGGTGTAGAGACCCAGTTCTTC
size: NA; D: NA; J: TRBJ1-6; V: TRBV2; CDR3: CASRVQRNNSPLHF; DNA: TGTGCCAGCAGAGTACAGCGCAATAATTCACCCCTCCACTTT
size: NA; D: NA; J: TRBJ2-1; V: TRBV5-1; CDR3: CASSLGGSDNERFF; DNA: TGCGCCAGCAGCTTGGGGGGTTCCGACAATGAGCGGTTCTTC
size: few; D: NA; J: TRBJ1-5; V: TRBV20-1; CDR3: CSARGGNNQPQHF; DNA: TGCAGTGCTAGAGGGGGGAACAATCAGCCCCAGCATTTT
size: NA; D: TRBD1; J: TRBJ2-3; V: TRBV14; CDR3: CASSRDRGVDTQYF; DNA: TGTGCCAGCAGCCGGGACAGGGGTGTCGATACGCAGTATTTT
size: few; D: TRBD2; J: TRBJ2-3; V: TRBV7-9; CDR3: CASSSQRGLAITDTQYF; DNA: TGTGCCAGCAGCTCCCAGCGGGGACTAGCGATCACAGATACGCAGTATTTT
size: few; D: TRBD1; J: TRBJ1-1; V: TRBV12-3/TRBV12-4; CDR3: CASSLGDRFLEAFF; DNA: TGTGCCAGCAGTTTAGGGGACAGATTTTTAGAAGCTTTCTTT
size: NA; D: NA; J: TRBJ2-1; V: TRBV11-2; CDR3: CASRRGGDRSYNEQFF; DNA: TGTGCCTCACGACGGGGCGGGGACCGATCCTACAATGAGCAGTTCTTC
size: NA; D: NA; J: TRBJ1-6; V: TRBV5-1; CDR3: CASSASGRDSPLHF; DNA: TGCGCCAGCAGTGCGTCGGGGAGGGATTCACCCCTCCACTTT
size: NA; D: NA; J: TRBJ2-1; V: TRBV27; CDR3: CASSDSQRQQFF; DNA: TGTGCCAGCTCCGACTCACAGAGACAGCAGTTCTTC
size: few; D: NA; J: TRBJ2-1; V: TRBV2; CDR3: CASSDLGSGPYNEQFF; DNA: TGTGCCAGCAGTGATCTAGGCAGTGGACCCTACAATGAGCAGTTCTTC
size: few; D: NA; J: TRBJ2-7; V: TRBV9; CDR3: CASSVSDSYNEQYF; DNA: TGTGCCAGCAGCGTATCAGATTCCTACAATGAGCAGTACTTC
size: NA; D: TRBD1; J: TRBJ1-4; V: TRBV7-9; CDR3: CASSPLPGQKNEKLFF; DNA: TGTGCCAGCAGCCCCTTACCGGGACAGAAAAATGAAAAACTGTTTTTT
size: NA; D: NA; J: TRBJ2-7; V: TRBV6-5; CDR3: CASKDSSENEQYF; DNA: TGTGCCAGCAAGGACAGCTCTGAGAATGAGCAGTACTTC
size: few; D: NA; J: TRBJ2-3; V: TRBV5-1; CDR3: CASSLGEVRDTQYF; DNA: TGCGCCAGCAGCTTGGGCGAAGTTCGGGATACGCAGTATTTT
size: few; D: TRBD2; J: TRBJ2-1; V: TRBV20-1; CDR3: CSATRTSGGTSYNEQFF; DNA: TGCAGTGCTACGAGGACTAGCGGGGGTACCTCCTACAATGAGCAGTTCTTC
size: many; D: NA; J: TRBJ1-6; V: TRBV14; CDR3: CASSQDRGSPLHF; DNA: TGTGCCAGCAGCCAAGACAGAGGCTCACCCCTCCACTTT
size: few; D: NA; J: TRBJ1-4; V: TRBV5-1; CDR3: CASSWEGPNEKLFF; DNA: TGCGCCAGCAGCTGGGAGGGCCCCAATGAAAAACTGTTTTTT
size: few; D: TRBD1; J: TRBJ2-3; V: TRBV4-1; CDR3: CASSQGQGVADTQYF; DNA: TGCGCCAGCAGCCAAGGACAGGGGGTAGCAGATACGCAGTATTTT